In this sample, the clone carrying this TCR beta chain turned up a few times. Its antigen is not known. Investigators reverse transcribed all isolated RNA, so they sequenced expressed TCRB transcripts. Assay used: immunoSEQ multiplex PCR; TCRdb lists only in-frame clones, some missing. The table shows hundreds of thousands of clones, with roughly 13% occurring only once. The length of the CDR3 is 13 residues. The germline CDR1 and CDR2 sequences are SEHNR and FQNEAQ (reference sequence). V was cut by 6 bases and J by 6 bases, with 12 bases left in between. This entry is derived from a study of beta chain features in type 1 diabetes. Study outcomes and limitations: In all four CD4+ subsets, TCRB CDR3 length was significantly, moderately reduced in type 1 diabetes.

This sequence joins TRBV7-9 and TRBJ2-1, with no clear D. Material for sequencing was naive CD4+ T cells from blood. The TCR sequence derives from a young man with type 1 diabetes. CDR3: CASRVDRSNEQFF. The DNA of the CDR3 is TGTGCCAGCAGAGTAGACCGGTCCAATGAGCAGTTCTTC.